One and the same sample provided the 14 T cell receptor beta chains below, sequenced in a study of graft-versus-host responses after intestinal transplantation. Once graft tissue had been processed, intraepithelial and lamina propria lymphocytes were released. TCRdb's table, derived via immunoSEQ multiplex PCR, lists solely in-frame clones and lacks some. This table has approximately 60,000 clones, around 90% appearing once. The material was ileum tissue, obtained more than 350 days after transplant. Receptors originate from a human patient who received an intestinal transplant, so some T cells may come from the graft donor.

This clone was observed a single time. This chain joins TRBV10-2 and TRBJ2-7; 8 bases are a match to TRBD2. This CDR3 spans 19 amino acids. V trimming: 0 bases; J trimming: 0 bases; junction bases outside the gene matches: 13. Germline V gives CDR1 WSHSY, CDR2 SAAADI. This CDR3 is CASSESRGGGGGSSYEQYF. The DNA of the CDR3 is TGCGCCAGCAGTGAGTCGAGGGGAGGAGGCGGGGGGAGCTCCTACGAGCAGTACTTC.

This chain uses TRBV5-6 with TRBJ2-1; the D is unclear. The CDR3 has 16 amino acids. The germline V gene has CDR1 SGHDT and CDR2 YYEEEE. Trimming took off 0 bases at V and 4 bases at J, with 14 bases between the two ends. The CDR3 nucleotides read TGTGCCAGCAGCTTGGATTTTGGGCAGCCATACAATGAGCAGTTCTTC. This encodes CASSLDFGQPYNEQFF.

This chain joins TRBV2 and TRBJ2-5; D is perhaps TRBD2 (5 bases). Trimming took off 5 bases at V and 4 bases at J, with 11 bases between the two ends. Germline V gives CDR1 SNHLY, CDR2 FYNNEI. The CDR3 has 13 residues. The CDR3 DNA sequence: TGTGCCAGCAGTAGAGGGTGGGGAGAGACCCAGTACTTC. Its translation: CASSRGWGETQYF.

The rearrangement uses TRBV19 and TRBJ2-7; 10 bases are a match to TRBD2. The germline CDR1 and CDR2 sequences are LNHDA and SQIVND (reference sequence). J lost 6 bases, V lost 10 bases, and 9 bases had no gene match. CDR3 length equals 13 residues. This CDR3 is CATLAGESGEQYF. CDR3 DNA sequence: TGTGCCACCCTAGCGGGAGAATCGGGCGAGCAGTACTTC.

V and J are TRBV9 and TRBJ1-2; tentatively, D is TRBD1 (5 bases). This CDR3 spans 14 amino acids. V was cut by 0 bases and J by 1 base, with 7 bases left in between. The germline gives CDR1 SGDLS, CDR2 YYNGEE. The CDR3 is CASSVGTNNYGYTF. DNA of the CDR3: TGTGCCAGCAGCGTAGGGACAAATAACTATGGCTACACCTTC.

Of note for this clone: The sample has other DNA sequences that encode this CDR3 too. The chain couples TRBV5-1 to TRBJ2-3, with D uncertain. The V end was cut by 3 bases, the J end by 3 bases, with 5 bases between. Germline V gives CDR1 SGHRS, CDR2 YFSETQ. CDR3 length: 12 residues. CDR3 amino acids: CASSSGTDTQYF. In DNA, the CDR3 is TGCGCCAGCAGCTCCGGGACAGATACGCAGTATTTT. The entire variable domain, with the rest obtained from reference TRBV5-1 and TRBJ2-3, is as follows: KAGVTQTPRYLIKTRGQQVTLSCSPISGHRSVSWYQQTPGQGLQFLFEYFSETQRNKGNFPGRFSGRQFSNSRSEMNVSTLELGDSALYLCASSSGTDTQYFGPGTRLTVL.

The chain carries TRBV13 and TRBJ2-1; 9 bases map to TRBD1. The CDR3 runs to 20 residues. CDR1 PRHDT and CDR2 FYEKMQ come from the germline V gene (reference sequence). V lost 5 bases to trimming and J lost 5 bases; unmatched junction nucleotides: 22. The CDR3 loop reads CASSPLGWDRESGVDNEQFF. CDR3 in DNA: TGTGCCAGCAGCCCCCTGGGATGGGACAGGGAGAGCGGGGTAGACAATGAGCAGTTCTTC.

The chain employs TRBV6-1 and TRBJ1-1; D unresolved. The germline V gene has CDR1 MNHNS and CDR2 SASEGT. Trimming removed 4 bases from V and 2 bases from J, with 11 bases in between. The length of the CDR3 is 14 residues. CDR3 loop: CASSAFDQNTEAFF. The DNA for the CDR3 is TGTGCCAGCAGTGCTTTTGACCAAAACACTGAAGCTTTCTTT.

The genes are TRBV6-5 and TRBJ2-5; tentative D call: TRBD2 (6 bases). CDR1 and CDR2 from the germline V gene are MNHEY and SVGAGI. V shed 6 bases and J shed 4 bases, with 18 bases lying between them. The CDR3 covers 15 residues. The CDR3 DNA reads TGTGCCAGCAGCCCCCTAGCGCCCCAACGAGAGACCCAGTACTTC. This gives the protein CASSPLAPQRETQYF.

The chain has TRBV5-1 and TRBJ1-4; 9 bases line up with TRBD1. The CDR3 runs 15 residues. Losses at the gene ends were 6 bases for V and 6 bases for J; bases not matched to a gene: 9. In germline, CDR1 is SGHRS, CDR2 YFSETQ. The CDR3 sequence is CASTQYRGPDEKLFF. The CDR3 nucleotides read TGCGCCAGCACACAGTACAGGGGGCCCGATGAAAAACTGTTTTTT.

The chain is built from TRBV18 and TRBJ2-7; 11 positions match TRBD2. The CDR3 totals 14 residues. The V gene's germline CDR1 is KGHSH and CDR2 LQKENI. The J segment lost 2 bases and the V segment lost 3 bases, leaving 0 bases of the junction unmatched. CDR3 sequence: CASSPSGRAYEQYF. CDR3 bases: TGTGCCAGCTCACCTAGCGGGAGGGCCTACGAGCAGTACTTC.

For this clone: The sample holds other DNA sequences that translate to the same CDR3. The chain recombines TRBV9 with TRBJ1-2; a weak D match, TRBD1 (5 bases). V was pared by 0 bases and J by 2 bases, with 8 bases between. CDR1 and CDR2 from the germline V gene are SGDLS and YYNGEE. The CDR3 is 14 amino acids. The CDR3 reads CASSVVPGNYGYTF. The CDR3 DNA is TGTGCCAGCAGCGTAGTTCCAGGGAACTATGGCTACACCTTC.

The genes are TRBV2 and TRBJ1-3; D gene ambiguous. Trimming took 3 bases from V and 0 from J, leaving 9 bases between them. The CDR3 loop spans 15 amino acids. The germline V gene encodes CDR1 SNHLY and CDR2 FYNNEI. CDR3 region: CASSDTVNSGNTIYF. The CDR3 DNA reads as TGTGCCAGCAGTGATACAGTTAACTCTGGAAACACCATATATTTT. Based on the CDR3 plus reference TRBV2 and TRBJ1-3, the full variable domain is EPEVTQTPSHQVTQMGQEVILRCVPISNHLYFYWYRQILGQKVEFLVSFYNNEISEKSEIFDDQFSVERPDGSNFTLKIRSTKLEDSAMYFCASSDTVNSGNTIYFGEGSWLTVV.

To note about this clone: Additional DNA sequences in this sample encode the identical CDR3. The V gene is TRBV5-6, the J gene TRBJ1-5, with D possibly TRBD1 on 5 matching bases. Trimming left V 2 bases short and J 2 bases short, with 11 bases between. Germline V gives CDR1 SGHDT, CDR2 YYEEEE. This CDR3 region has 15 residues. Here the CDR3 DNA reads TGTGCCAGCAGCTTCGGGGGTCGGGGCAATCAGCCCCAGCATTTT. The encoded protein is CASSFGGRGNQPQHF.